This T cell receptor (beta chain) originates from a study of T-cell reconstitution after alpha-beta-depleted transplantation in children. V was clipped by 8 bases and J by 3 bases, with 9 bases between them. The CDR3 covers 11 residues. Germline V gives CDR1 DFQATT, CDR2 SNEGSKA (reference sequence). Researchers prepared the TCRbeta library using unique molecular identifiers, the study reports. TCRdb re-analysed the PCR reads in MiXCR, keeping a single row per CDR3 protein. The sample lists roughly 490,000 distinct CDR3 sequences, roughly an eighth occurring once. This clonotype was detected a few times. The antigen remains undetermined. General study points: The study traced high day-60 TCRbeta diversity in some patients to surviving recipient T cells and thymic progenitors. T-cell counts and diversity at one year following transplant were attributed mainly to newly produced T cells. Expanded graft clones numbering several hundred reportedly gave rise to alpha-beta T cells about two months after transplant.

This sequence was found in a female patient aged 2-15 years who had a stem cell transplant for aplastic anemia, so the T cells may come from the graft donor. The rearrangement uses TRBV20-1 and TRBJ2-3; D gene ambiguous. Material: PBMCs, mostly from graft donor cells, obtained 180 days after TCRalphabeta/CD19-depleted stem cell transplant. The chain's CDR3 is CSPGGTDTQYF. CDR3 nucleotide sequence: TGCAGTCCTGGCGGAACAGATACGCAGTATTTT.